This T cell receptor delta chain was documented in a study of γδ T cells in repeated Plasmodium falciparum infection (dated by TCRdb to about 2021). Context from the whole study: Malian children exposed to intense seasonal malaria transmission were enrolled in the natural-infection arm and compared with Australian children matched for age and gender. Roughly 5 malaria-naive U.S. adults underwent four controlled human malaria infections by bites from P. falciparum NF54-infected Anopheles stephensi mosquitoes over approximately 600 days. Samples from controlled-infection subjects were taken at baseline, just before selected infections, and 21 days after each infection. The gammadelta TCR repertoires from Mali were analysed in two ways: cross-sectionally during periods with no transmission, and longitudinally across episodes of acute febrile malaria. Using both natural infection in Mali and controlled human malaria infection, the study looked at the way repeated Plasmodium falciparum infection shapes the human gammadelta T cell repertoire. What the work shows at the level of the full study, not this receptor alone: Analysis of inter-individual variability in gammadelta T cell responses was limited by the small size of the controlled-infection cohort. The Malian cohort was drawn from a small rural village made up mostly of one ethnic group, which limits generalizability. Repeated controlled infections appeared to drive waves of new clonotype selection in Vdelta2-negative, largely Vdelta1+, gammadelta TCR repertoires. Vgamma9/Vdelta2+ TCR repertoires kept a highly stable polyclonal repertoire across time and infection, and many TCRgamma sequences overlapped between individuals. Compared with Australian children, Malian children appeared to have Vdelta2-negative gammadelta TCR repertoires that were more clonally expanded, less diverse and less shared.

Based on the germline V gene (reference sequence), the CDR1 and CDR2 sequences are TSDPSYG and QGSYDQQN. Unmatched junction bases come to 40, with V trimmed by 4 bases and J by 2 bases. From the cysteine through the phenylalanine, the CDR3 covers 26 amino acids. The read is trimmed to its CDR3 DNA, 78 bases read in frame from base 1. Points on this clone: Its antigen is not yet known. TCRdb's protein, taken from a much larger clone, differs from this DNA's translation at residue 15, likely owing to a read error; the protein displayed comes from the DNA.

For bulk TCR repertoire analysis, Vgamma9/Vdelta2+ and Vdelta2-negative gammadelta T cell populations were flow-sorted out of peripheral blood mononuclear cells. To prepare the library, multiplex PCR was applied. Sequencing instrument: Illumina MiSeq. Each sorted gammadelta T cell sample was sequenced for both the TCR gamma (TRG) and TCR delta (TRD) chains. In the source study's methods: Clonotype tree plots, accumulated frequency of the top 20 clonotypes, diversity index (DI) and D75 metrics were included in the repertoire analyses. For TCRdb, the public reads were processed anew by CATT, and duplicate DNA sequences were folded into one row. The V and J calls reflect TCRdb's pipeline rather than the authors' work. A total of under 50,000 delta-chain clones appear in this sample, approximately 1.5% of them only once. The ten most abundant clones make up over 6.5% of the sample.

Sequencing used gamma-delta T cells from blood. This receptor chain uses TRAV14/DV4 and TRDJ1; 7 nucleotides in the junction match TRDD3. The origin of this receptor is a pool of human donors (malaria-infected and uninfected, not separated). The DNA sequence is as follows: TGTGCAATGAGAGGCTTGGTGAGTGGCCCCCTACTCTGGGGGGTGAAGCCGCGCGGAAATACCGATAAACTCATCTTT. The resulting protein is CAMRGLVSGPLLWGVKPRGNTDKLIF.